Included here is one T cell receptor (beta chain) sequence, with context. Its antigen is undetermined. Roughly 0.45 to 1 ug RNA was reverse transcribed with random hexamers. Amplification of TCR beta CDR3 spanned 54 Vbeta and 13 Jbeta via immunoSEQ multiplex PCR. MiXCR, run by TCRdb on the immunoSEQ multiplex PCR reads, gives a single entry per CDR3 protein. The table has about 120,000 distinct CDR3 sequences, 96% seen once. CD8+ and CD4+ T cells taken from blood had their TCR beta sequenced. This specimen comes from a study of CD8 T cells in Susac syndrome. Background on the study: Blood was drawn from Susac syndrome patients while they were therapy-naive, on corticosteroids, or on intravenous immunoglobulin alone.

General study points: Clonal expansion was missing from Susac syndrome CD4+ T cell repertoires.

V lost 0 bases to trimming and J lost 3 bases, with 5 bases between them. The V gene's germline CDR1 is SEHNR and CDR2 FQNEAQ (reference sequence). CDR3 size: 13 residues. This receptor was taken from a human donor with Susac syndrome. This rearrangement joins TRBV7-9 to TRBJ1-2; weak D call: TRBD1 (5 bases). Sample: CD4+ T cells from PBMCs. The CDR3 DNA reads TGTGCCAGCAGCTTAGCCAGGGACTATGGCTACACCTTC. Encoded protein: CASSLARDYGYTF.